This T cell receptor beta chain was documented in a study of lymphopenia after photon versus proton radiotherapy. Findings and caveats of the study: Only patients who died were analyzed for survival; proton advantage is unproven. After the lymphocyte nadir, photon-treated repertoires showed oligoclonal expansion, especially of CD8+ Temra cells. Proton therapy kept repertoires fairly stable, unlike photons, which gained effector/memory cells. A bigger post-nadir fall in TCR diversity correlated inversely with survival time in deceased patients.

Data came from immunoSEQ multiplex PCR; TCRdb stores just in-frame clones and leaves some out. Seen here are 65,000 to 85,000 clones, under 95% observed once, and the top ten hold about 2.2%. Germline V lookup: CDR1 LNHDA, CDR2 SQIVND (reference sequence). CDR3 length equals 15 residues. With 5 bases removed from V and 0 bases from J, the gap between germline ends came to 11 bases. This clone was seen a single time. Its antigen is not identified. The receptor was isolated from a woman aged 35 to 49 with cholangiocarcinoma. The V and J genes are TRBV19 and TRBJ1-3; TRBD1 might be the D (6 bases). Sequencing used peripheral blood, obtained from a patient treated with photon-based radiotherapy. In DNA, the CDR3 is TGTGCCAGTAGTCCCGGGGGCAACTCTGGAAACACCATATATTTT. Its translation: CASSPGGNSGNTIYF.